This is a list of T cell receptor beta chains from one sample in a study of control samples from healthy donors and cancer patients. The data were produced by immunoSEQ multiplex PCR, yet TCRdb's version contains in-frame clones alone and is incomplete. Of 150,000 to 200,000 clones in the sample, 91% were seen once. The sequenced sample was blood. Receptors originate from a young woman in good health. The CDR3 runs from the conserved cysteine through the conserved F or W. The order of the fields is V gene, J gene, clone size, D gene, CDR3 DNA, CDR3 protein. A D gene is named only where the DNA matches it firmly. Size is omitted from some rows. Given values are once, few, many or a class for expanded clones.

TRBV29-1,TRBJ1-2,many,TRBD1,TGCAGCGTTGATCAGGGGGCTGGCTACACCTTC,CSVDQGAGYTF
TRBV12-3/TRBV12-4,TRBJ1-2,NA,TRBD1,TGTGCCAGCAGTTTGACAGGGAACTATGGCTACACCTTC,CASSLTGNYGYTF
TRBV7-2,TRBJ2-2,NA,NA,TGTGCCAGCAGCTTAAGGAGGGCCGGGAACACCGGGGAGCTGTTTTTT,CASSLRRAGNTGELFF
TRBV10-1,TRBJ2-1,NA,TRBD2,TGCGCCAGCAGTGAGGTAGCGGGGAATGAGCAGTTCTTC,CASSEVAGNEQFF
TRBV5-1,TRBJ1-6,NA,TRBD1,TGCGCCAGCAGCCCGGGGACAGGGGGGAATTCACCCCTCCACTTT,CASSPGTGGNSPLHF
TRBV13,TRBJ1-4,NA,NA,TGTGCCAGCAGCGTCAGCCGCGCAACTAATGAAAAACTGTTTTTT,CASSVSRATNEKLFF
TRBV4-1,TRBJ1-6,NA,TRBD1,TGCGCCAGCAGCCAAGACCGGGACAGGTATTCACCCCTCCACTTT,CASSQDRDRYSPLHF
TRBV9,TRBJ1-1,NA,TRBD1,TGTGCCAGCAGCGGATCGGGACAGGGGGCTGCTGAAGCTTTCTTT,CASSGSGQGAAEAFF
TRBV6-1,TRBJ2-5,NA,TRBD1,TGTGCCAGCAGTGAAGCGACAGGGTACGAGACCCAGTACTTC,CASSEATGYETQYF
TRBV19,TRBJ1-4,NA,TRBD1,TGTGCCAGTCGGGACAGCTCTAATGAAAAACTGTTTTTT,CASRDSSNEKLFF
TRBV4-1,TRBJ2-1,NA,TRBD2,TGCGCCAGCAGCCCCCTAGCGGGGGAGCAGTTCTTC,CASSPLAGEQFF
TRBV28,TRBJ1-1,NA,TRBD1,TGTGCCAGCAGTTTACGACAGGGAGCCACTGAAGCTTTCTTT,CASSLRQGATEAFF
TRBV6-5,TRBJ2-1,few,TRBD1,TGTGCCAGCAGCCCCGGGACAGGGAGGGATGAGCAGTTCTTC,CASSPGTGRDEQFF
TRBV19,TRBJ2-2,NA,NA,TGTGCCAGTAGTAATCCGAACACCGGGGAGCTGTTTTTT,CASSNPNTGELFF
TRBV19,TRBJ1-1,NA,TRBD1,TGTGCCAGTAGTTACTTAGGACAGGGGAGAGGGAACACTGAAGCTTTCTTT,CASSYLGQGRGNTEAFF
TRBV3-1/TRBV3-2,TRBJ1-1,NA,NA,TGTGCCAGCAGCCAAGGGGACGGTAGGACTGAAGCTTTCTTT,CASSQGDGRTEAFF
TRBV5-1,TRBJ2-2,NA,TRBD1,TGCGCCAGCAGAACGACAGGGGGCACCGGGGAGCTGTTTTTT,CASRTTGGTGELFF